Listed below are T cell receptor beta chains from one sample, sequenced in a study of T cells in Graves' hyperthyroidism and ophthalmopathy. TCRdb re-derived calls from the multiplex PCR reads in MiXCR, one entry per CDR3 protein. The sample has about 360,000 distinct CDR3 sequences, roughly an eighth seen once. The sequencing sample was made of blood. The receptors stem from a woman between 18 and 29 years old with Graves' hyperthyroidism. Each CDR3 is given with its conserved first and last residue. D genes are given only for firm matches. Where a row states a size, it is once, few, many or the class of an expanded clone; other rows omit it.

size	V	D	J	CDR3	DNA
many	TRBV6-1	.	TRBJ1-3	CASGVQGGNTIYF	TGTGCCAGCGGCGTGCAGGGTGGAAACACCATATATTTT
many	TRBV11-3	.	TRBJ1-2	CASSFGTLRSTF	TGTGCCAGCAGCTTTGGCACCCTCAGAAGTACCTTC
many	TRBV3-1	.	TRBJ2-5	CASVTGLETQYF	TGTGCCAGCGTTACAGGTTTGGAGACCCAGTACTTC
many	TRBV28	.	TRBJ2-7	CASRSLVPYEQYF	TGTGCCAGCAGGTCGTTGGTGCCCTACGAGCAGTACTTC
many	TRBV3-1	.	TRBJ2-2	CASSHLSHTFNTGELFF	TGTGCCAGCAGCCACCTATCCCATACCTTTAACACCGGGGAGCTGTTTTTT
.	TRBV5-6	.	TRBJ1-6	CASSFNRVAGSPLHF	TGTGCCAGCAGCTTCAACAGGGTGGCCGGTTCACCCCTCCACTTT
many	TRBV11-3	.	TRBJ2-1	CASSPQPGGEQFF	TGTGCCAGCAGCCCCCAACCCGGGGGTGAGCAGTTCTTC
many	TRBV20-1	TRBD1	TRBJ2-1	CSAIGQGRFQFF	TGCAGTGCGATCGGACAGGGTAGATTTCAGTTCTTC
few	TRBV13	.	TRBJ2-2	CASSFPTGGGELFF	TGTGCCAGCAGCTTCCCCACCGGGGGAGGGGAGCTGTTTTTT
.	TRBV7-9	.	TRBJ2-1	CASSFGRGSWEQFF	TGTGCCAGCAGCTTTGGCAGGGGTTCGTGGGAGCAGTTCTTC
many	TRBV9	.	TRBJ2-5	CASSVARTFGETQYF	TGTGCCAGCAGCGTAGCTAGGACTTTTGGAGAGACCCAGTACTTC
.	TRBV5-1	TRBD2	TRBJ2-1	CASSGGVLPSGGSNYNEQFF	TGCGCCAGCAGCGGAGGGGTTCTCCCTAGCGGGGGGTCTAACTACAATGAGCAGTTCTTC
.	TRBV28	.	TRBJ2-7	CASSFIRAGNYKQYF	TGTGCCAGCAGTTTCATCAGGGCAGGGAACTACAAGCAGTACTTC
many	TRBV7-3	.	TRBJ2-5	CASSPRPGREETQYF	TGTGCCAGCAGCCCGCGACCCGGGAGAGAGGAGACCCAGTACTTC
few	TRBV20-1	TRBD2	TRBJ2-5	CSATSGRQETQYF	TGCAGTGCTACTAGCGGGAGGCAAGAGACCCAGTACTTC
many	TRBV4-1	.	TRBJ2-1	CASSQEVRRGTGSYNEQFF	TGCGCCAGCAGCCAAGAGGTGCGGAGGGGTACCGGGAGTTACAATGAGCAGTTCTTC
many	TRBV12-3/TRBV12-4	.	TRBJ1-5	CASSRDWGNQPQHF	TGTGCCAGCAGCCGCGATTGGGGGAATCAGCCCCAGCATTTT
many	TRBV7-9	TRBD1	TRBJ2-3	CASSPRTGGTDAQYF	TGTGCCAGCAGTCCACGGACAGGGGGCACAGATGCGCAGTATTTT
.	TRBV3-1	.	TRBJ2-4	CASSPSKGLPSSTQAKNIQYF	TGTGCCAGCAGCCCAAGTAAGGGTCTGCCCTCATCAACTCAAGCCAAAAACATTCAGTACTTC
many	TRBV5-1	.	TRBJ2-1	CASSWTPDNEQFF	TGCGCCAGCAGCTGGACCCCGGACAATGAGCAGTTCTTC
.	TRBV6-2/TRBV6-3	TRBD2	TRBJ2-2	CASSLPGLAVTGELFF	TGTGCCAGCAGCCTTCCGGGACTAGCAGTCACCGGGGAGCTGTTTTTT
few	TRBV19	.	TRBJ1-2	CASSMRTVYGYTF	TGTGCCAGTAGTATGCGGACTGTCTATGGCTACACCTTC
.	TRBV30	.	TRBJ2-1	CAWSVILHHVYNEQFF	TGTGCCTGGAGTGTAATTTTACACCACGTATACAATGAGCAGTTCTTC
many	TRBV28	TRBD2	TRBJ2-7	CASSLAGDYEQYF	TGTGCCAGCAGTTTAGCGGGAGACTACGAGCAGTACTTC
many	TRBV20-1	.	TRBJ2-5	CSARDGTGTQYF	TGCAGTGCTAGAGATGGAACGGGGACCCAGTACTTC
few	TRBV7-3	.	TRBJ2-2	CASSPLARATTGELFF	TGTGCCAGCAGCCCCCTAGCCAGGGCGACGACCGGGGAGCTGTTTTTT
many	TRBV3-1	TRBD2	TRBJ2-5	CASSQFPAGETQYF	TGTGCCAGCAGCCAATTCCCAGCGGGGGAGACCCAGTACTTC
few	TRBV9	TRBD1	TRBJ2-3	CASSAGDRGYTDTQYF	TGTGCCAGCAGCGCCGGGGACAGAGGGTACACAGATACGCAGTATTTT
many	TRBV5-1	TRBD1	TRBJ2-1	CASSPADRAYNEQFF	TGCGCCAGCAGCCCGGCGGACAGGGCCTACAATGAGCAGTTCTTC
many	TRBV18	.	TRBJ2-2	CASSPSRGGELFF	TGTGCCAGCTCACCGTCGCGGGGCGGGGAGCTGTTTTTT
many	TRBV20-1	.	TRBJ2-5	CSARGWTQYF	TGCAGTGCTAGAGGCTGGACCCAGTACTTC
many	TRBV6-1	TRBD1	TRBJ2-7	CATNDRVTHEQYF	TGTGCCACGAACGACAGGGTTACCCACGAGCAGTACTTC
few	TRBV19	.	TRBJ2-3	CASSMFSGRTDTQYF	TGTGCCAGTAGTATGTTTAGCGGCCGCACAGATACGCAGTATTTT
many	TRBV2	.	TRBJ2-6	CASSGRISGANVLTF	TGTGCCAGCAGTGGGCGGATCTCTGGGGCCAACGTCCTGACTTTC
many	TRBV27	.	TRBJ2-3	CASSRRVAASSPTDTQYF	TGTGCCAGCAGCCGCCGGGTAGCTGCGTCGTCTCCCACAGATACGCAGTATTTT
many	TRBV18	.	TRBJ2-1	CASSPQGGFYNEQFF	TGTGCCAGCTCACCCCAAGGGGGGTTCTACAATGAGCAGTTCTTC
few	TRBV20-1	TRBD1	TRBJ1-3	CSARAPGWGTGQATLDAGNTIYF	TGCAGTGCTAGAGCCCCGGGATGGGGGACGGGACAGGCGACTTTGGATGCTGGAAACACCATATATTTT
many	TRBV28	TRBD1	TRBJ1-5	CASSFRQGAWQPQHF	TGTGCCAGCAGTTTTCGGCAGGGGGCTTGGCAGCCCCAGCATTTT
many	TRBV28	.	TRBJ1-1	CASRWALNTEAFF	TGTGCCAGCAGGTGGGCCTTGAACACTGAAGCTTTCTTT
many	TRBV20-1	TRBD2	TRBJ2-1	CSARDLLSGILNEQFF	TGCAGTGCTAGAGATCTCCTTAGCGGGATTCTCAATGAGCAGTTCTTC
many	TRBV2	TRBD1	TRBJ2-1	CASSHRDRGYYNEQFF	TGTGCCAGCAGCCACCGGGACAGGGGCTACTACAATGAGCAGTTCTTC
many	TRBV20-1	.	TRBJ2-1	CSARGGGLNEQFF	TGCAGTGCTAGGGGAGGGGGACTAAATGAGCAGTTCTTC
few	TRBV5-4	TRBD2	TRBJ2-5	CASSWLTSGGQETQYF	TGTGCCAGCAGCTGGCTTACTAGCGGGGGGCAAGAGACCCAGTACTTC
.	TRBV11-2	.	TRBJ1-1	CASSLKGQVNTEAFF	TGTGCCAGCAGCTTAAAGGGGCAAGTGAACACTGAAGCTTTCTTT
many	TRBV13	TRBD2	TRBJ2-2	CASSLRAGAGTGELFF	TGTGCCAGCAGCTTAAGGGCGGGAGCGGGCACCGGGGAGCTGTTTTTT
many	TRBV3-1	TRBD2	TRBJ2-3	CASSQVSGGAPSSSTDTQYF	TGTGCCAGCAGCCAAGTTAGCGGGGGGGCACCGTCCTCTAGCACAGATACGCAGTATTTT
few	TRBV6-2/TRBV6-3	.	TRBJ2-4	CASSYLGDIQYF	TGTGCCAGCAGTTACCTTGGGGACATTCAGTACTTC
many	TRBV3-1	.	TRBJ2-5	CASSQGLLETQYF	TGTGCCAGCAGCCAAGGGCTACTGGAGACCCAGTACTTC
many	TRBV6-1	.	TRBJ2-3	CASSTTRADTQYF	TGTGCCAGCAGTACAACGAGAGCGGATACGCAGTATTTT
many	TRBV3-1	.	TRBJ1-5	CASSQELGASQPQHF	TGTGCCAGCAGCCAAGAACTGGGGGCCAGTCAGCCCCAGCATTTT